This T cell receptor beta chain originates from a study of blood T cell repertoires in COVID-19. Authors' data handling: Amplification of reference gene primers provided the estimated nucleated cell counts. Assay: immunoSEQ multiplex PCR; the TCRdb copy retains only in-frame clones and omits some. V and J calls and clone size come straight from that table; D and trimming were deduced from the DNA. Here the sample spans around 190,000 clones, about 86% being singletons. The germline V gene has CDR1 MNHEY and CDR2 SMNVEV (reference sequence). The CDR3 contains 14 residues. V lost 4 bases and J lost 4; bases outside the gene matches: 3.

This clonotype was obtained from a man aged 50 or older with active or convalescent COVID-19. The specimen sequenced was peripheral blood. The chain couples TRBV27 to TRBJ2-3; TRBD2 aligns across 9 bases. The CDR3 DNA sequence: TGTGCCAGCAGTTGGTCTAGCGGGGCAGATACGCAGTATTTT. It codes for CASSWSSGADTQYF.